The 32 T cell receptor beta chains given below trace back to one sample, sequenced in a study of memory CD4+ T cells and cytomegalovirus serostatus. TCRdb's table, derived via immunoSEQ multiplex PCR, lists solely in-frame clones and lacks some. The table has approximately 47,000 clones, just under 80% seen once. Single viable CD3+CD4+CD8-CD45RO+ cells were sorted as the memory CD4+ T cells. Source material: memory CD4+ T cells from blood. The receptors originated from an adult in good health and CMV-seronegative.

The chain combines TRBV9 with TRBJ2-1; D is unresolved. The CDR3 spans 15 residues. V was pared by 0 bases and J by 1 base, with 8 bases between. Germline-derived CDR1 and CDR2 are SGDLS and YYNGEE. CDR3 DNA: TGTGCCAGCAGCGTAGAGCCAGGATCCTACAATGAGCAGTTCTTC. This sequence encodes CASSVEPGSYNEQFF.

This chain uses TRBV4-3 with TRBJ2-2; 10 bases are a match to TRBD2. The CDR3 consists of 15 residues. V shed 2 bases, J shed 3 bases, and the junction held 0 bases outside the gene matches. Germline V gives CDR1 LGHNA, CDR2 YSLEER. CDR3 residues: CASSQLAGDTGELFF. CDR3 nucleotides: TGCGCCAGCAGCCAACTAGCGGGGGACACCGGGGAGCTGTTTTTT.

The chain uses TRBV29-1 and TRBJ2-1, with 12 bases that match TRBD2. This CDR3 comprises 18 residues. V was pared by 0 bases and J by 2 bases, with 8 bases of the junction left unmatched. CDR1 is SQVTM, CDR2 ANQGSEA, per germline. CDR3 residues: CSVEDGASGGDTYNEQFF. CDR3 bases: TGCAGCGTTGAAGATGGGGCTAGCGGGGGGGACACCTACAATGAGCAGTTCTTC.

CDR3 nucleotides: TGTGCCAGCAGCCAGACAGGTGACGACGGGGAGCTGTTTTTT. It is translated as CASSQTGDDGELFF. The rearrangement uses TRBV28 and TRBJ2-2, with D tentatively TRBD1 (6 bases). V lost 6 bases, J lost 7 bases, and 15 bases lay in between. The germline CDR1 and CDR2 sequences are MDHEN and SYDVKM. This CDR3 is built from 14 residues.

The chain has TRBV19 and TRBJ2-5; 9 bases are a match to TRBD1. The CDR3 is 15 residues long. The V gene's germline CDR1 is LNHDA and CDR2 SQIVND (reference sequence). The V gene end was trimmed by 8 bases and the J gene end by 5 bases; junction bases not matched to a gene: 12. CDR3 DNA: TGTGCCAGTTTCCAGCCGGGGACAGGGAAGGAGACCCAGTACTTC. The encoded protein is CASFQPGTGKETQYF.

The V call is TRBV4-3, the J call TRBJ1-1; tentatively, D is TRBD1 (5 bases). The CDR3 is made up of 13 amino acids. Trimming stripped 4 bases from V and 6 bases from J, with 12 bases between. Germline assignment: CDR1 LGHNA and CDR2 YSLEER. CDR3 in amino acids: CASSRGGEAEAFF. The CDR3 DNA is TGCGCCAGCAGCCGGGGGGGGGAAGCTGAAGCTTTCTTT.

The sample holds a few counts of this clone. The genes are TRBV30 and TRBJ1-1; no definite D call. The V gene lost 7 bases and the J gene lost 0 bases, with 12 bases spanning the gap. This CDR3 spans 13 amino acids. From germline, CDR1 is GTSNPN and CDR2 SVGIG (reference sequence). As DNA, the CDR3 is TGTGCCTTTCTTGGTAAGATGAACACTGAAGCTTTCTTT. Translated, it gives CAFLGKMNTEAFF.

V and J are TRBV10-3 and TRBJ1-2; D might be TRBD1 (5 bases). The CDR3 sequence is 15 residues long. CDR1 and CDR2 (germline): ENHRY, SYGVKD. The V and J ends lost 0 bases and 4 bases respectively, with 12 bases between them. CDR3 region: CAISESGGESYGYTF. CDR3 sequence (DNA): TGTGCCATCAGTGAGTCGGGAGGGGAGAGCTATGGCTACACCTTC.

This clone has only one observation. CDR3 protein: CASSARVEQYF. CDR3 DNA sequence: TGTGCCAGCAGCGCCAGGGTTGAGCAGTACTTC. J is TRBJ2-7 and V is TRBV5-6; tentatively, D is TRBD1 (5 bases). Germline V lookup: CDR1 SGHDT, CDR2 YYEEEE. This CDR3 is built from 11 residues. Between the trimmed V and J ends, which lost 4 bases and 7 bases, there was a span of 9 bases.

Judged by abundance, this clone is medium-sized. J is TRBJ2-2 and V is TRBV5-1; TRBD1 is a possible D gene (5 bases). The CDR3 length is 15 residues. Germline CDR1 reads SGHRS; CDR2 reads YFSETQ. With 0 bases removed from V and 7 bases from J, the gap between germline ends came to 13 bases. The CDR3 nucleotides read TGCGCCAGCAGCTTGGTATGGGGCGCCGACGGGGAGCTGTTTTTT. As protein: CASSLVWGADGELFF.

This clone was observed a handful of times. This CDR3 reads CASSYWPDNSPLHF. As DNA, the CDR3 is TGTGCCAGCAGTTACTGGCCCGATAATTCACCCCTCCACTTT. J is TRBJ1-6 and V is TRBV6-5; D gene unclear. CDR1 MNHEY and CDR2 SVGAGI come from the germline V gene. The CDR3 consists of 14 residues. V was clipped by 1 base and J by 5 bases, with 6 bases between them.

The chain couples TRBV28 to TRBJ1-2, with D possibly being TRBD1 (6 bases). V was trimmed by 4 bases and J by 8 bases, leaving 26 bases between them. This CDR3 contains 17 residues. The germline V gene encodes CDR1 MDHEN and CDR2 SYDVKM. The chain's CDR3 is CASSWRTAKPGVGGYTF. CDR3 bases: TGTGCCAGCAGTTGGAGGACAGCGAAGCCCGGGGTGGGCGGCTACACCTTC.

By frequency in the sample, this clone is medium-sized (0.01 to 0.1%). This chain uses TRBV30 with TRBJ1-6, with a weak D call TRBD1 (6 bases). Germline V lookup: CDR1 GTSNPN, CDR2 SVGIG (reference sequence). The CDR3 is 13 amino acids. V shed 5 bases and J shed 7 bases, with 12 bases lying between them. CDR3 sequence reads: CAWLGQLNSPLHF. As DNA, the CDR3 is TGTGCCTGGTTAGGACAGTTAAATTCACCCCTCCACTTT.

J is TRBJ1-2 and V is TRBV27; possibly TRBD1 for D (5 bases). V dropped 5 bases and J dropped 8 bases, with 18 bases sitting between them. CDR3 size: 14 residues. Germline assignment: CDR1 MNHEY and CDR2 SMNVEV (reference sequence). CDR3 protein: CASSRGVPAWGYTF. The CDR3 coding sequence is TGTGCCAGCAGTCGGGGGGTGCCGGCCTGGGGCTACACCTTC.

This clone was counted between two and nine times. This chain links TRBV18 with TRBJ1-3; TRBD1 is a possible D gene (5 bases). Germline assignment: CDR1 KGHSH and CDR2 LQKENI. V was pared by 5 bases and J by 3 bases, with 8 bases between. This CDR3 contains 13 residues. The CDR3 loop is CASSGTGGNTIYF. CDR3 in DNA: TGTGCCAGCTCAGGGACTGGTGGAAACACCATATATTTT. Based on the CDR3 plus reference TRBV18 and TRBJ1-3, the full variable domain is NAGVMQNPRHLVRRRGQEARLRCSPMKGHSHVYWYRQLPEEGLKFMVYLQKENIIDESGMPKERFSAEFPKEGPSILRIQQVVRGDSAAYFCASSGTGGNTIYFGEGSWLTVV.

The chain combines TRBV28 with TRBJ2-4, with 7 bases identical to TRBD1. Unmatched junction bases numbered 8, after V lost 6 bases and J lost 9 bases. In germline, CDR1 is MDHEN, CDR2 SYDVKM. This CDR3 contains 13 residues. The DNA of the CDR3 is TGTGCCAGCAGCCGACAGGGAAGCGGCATTCAGTACTTC. Translated: CASSRQGSGIQYF.

There are a few counts of this clone. J is TRBJ1-6 and V is TRBV4-2, with D uncertain. CDR1 and CDR2 from the germline V gene are LGHNA and YNFKEQ. The V gene lost 2 bases and the J gene lost 13 bases, with 9 bases spanning the gap. CDR3 length: 12 residues. The CDR3 bases are TGTGCCAGCAGCCAAAGTATGGGTCCCCTCCACTTT. It encodes CASSQSMGPLHF.

The chain carries TRBV5-6 and TRBJ1-2, with D possibly matching TRBD1 (6 bases). V was pared by 2 bases and J by 3 bases, with 14 bases between. CDR1 and CDR2 (germline): SGHDT, YYEEEE. The CDR3 runs 15 residues. CDR3 protein: CASSFMGGADYGYTF. Written as DNA, the CDR3 is TGTGCCAGCAGCTTTATGGGGGGCGCGGACTATGGCTACACCTTC.

This chain connects TRBV14 to TRBJ2-2; 7 nucleotides align to TRBD1. The CDR3 has 17 residues. The V and J ends lost 2 bases and 5 bases, in that order; junction bases with no gene match: 11. Per the germline V gene, CDR1 is SGHDN and CDR2 is FVKESK. CDR3 nucleotides: TGTGCCAGCAGCCAACTCACCGGGACAGAGATTACCGGGGAGCTGTTTTTT. Amino acids: CASSQLTGTEITGELFF.

The chain links TRBV7-7 to TRBJ2-1; possibly TRBD1 for D (6 bases). The CDR3 totals 14 residues. With 2 bases removed from V and 6 bases from J, the gap between germline ends came to 11 bases. Germline V lookup: CDR1 SSHAT, CDR2 FNYEAQ (reference sequence). The CDR3 loop reads CASSLSPGVNEQFF. The DNA for the CDR3 is TGTGCCAGCAGCTTATCCCCAGGGGTCAATGAGCAGTTCTTC.

V and J are TRBV19 and TRBJ1-5, with D uncertain. This CDR3 is built from 13 residues. The germline CDR1 and CDR2 sequences are LNHDA and SQIVND (reference sequence). The V end lost 7 bases, the J end lost 5 bases, and 12 bases lay between the germline ends. CDR3 in DNA: TGTGCCAGTAATCCGGACCCAGATCAGCCCCAGCATTTT. The encoded protein is CASNPDPDQPQHF.

By sample fraction, this clone is medium-sized. This chain joins TRBV4-2 and TRBJ1-4; D might be TRBD1 (6 bases). This CDR3 has 16 residues. Germline CDR1 LGHNA, CDR2 YNFKEQ. V lost 1 base, J lost 1 base, and 10 bases lay in between. The CDR3 region has the DNA TGTGCCAGCAGCCAAGTGACCAGGGGAACTAATGAAAAACTGTTTTTT. Translation: CASSQVTRGTNEKLFF.

This CDR3 reads CASSLAGGKNEQYF. The CDR3 DNA is TGTGCCAGCAGCTTGGCGGGAGGGAAGAACGAGCAGTACTTC. The rearrangement joins TRBV5-4 to TRBJ2-7, with 8 bases identical to TRBD2. The CDR3 is made up of 14 amino acids. The V gene end was trimmed by 0 bases and the J gene end by 5 bases; junction bases not matched to a gene: 4. The germline V gene has CDR1 SGHNT and CDR2 YYREEE (reference sequence).

The chain is built from TRBV4-1 and TRBJ2-3; 8 bases map to TRBD2. Germline loops: CDR1 MGHRA, CDR2 YSYEKL. The CDR3 has 18 residues. Trimming took 4 bases from V and 3 from J; bases not matched to a gene: 15. For the CDR3, the DNA is TGCGCCAGCAGCCTTCCACGTTTCGGGGGGGTGGGAACAGATACGCAGTATTTT. Translating gives CASSLPRFGGVGTDTQYF.

The V call is TRBV5-1, the J call TRBJ2-7; D is ambiguous. CDR1 is SGHRS, CDR2 YFSETQ, per germline. Trimming took 1 base from V and 2 from J, leaving 13 bases between them. The CDR3 has 15 residues. DNA of the CDR3: TGCGCCAGCAGCTTGAGGGCCCGTTCAACCTACGAGCAGTACTTC. Residues: CASSLRARSTYEQYF.

This chain links TRBV5-1 with TRBJ2-7; D gene ambiguous. The CDR3 spans 13 residues. Per the germline V gene, CDR1 is SGHRS and CDR2 is YFSETQ. V was trimmed by 4 bases and J by 3 bases, leaving 11 bases between them. The CDR3, as DNA: TGCGCCAGCAGCCCCGAAGGGTACTACGAGCAGTACTTC. Residues: CASSPEGYYEQYF. The full variable domain, in which reference TRBV5-1 and TRBJ2-7 provide the parts outside the CDR3, is KAGVTQTPRYLIKTRGQQVTLSCSPISGHRSVSWYQQTPGQGLQFLFEYFSETQRNKGNFPGRFSGRQFSNSRSEMNVSTLELGDSALYLCASSPEGYYEQYFGPGTRLTVT.

This clone has a handful of counts. This chain connects TRBV9 to TRBJ2-1; tentative D call: TRBD2 (6 bases). Trimming took 3 bases from V and 3 from J, leaving 13 bases between them. CDR3 length equals 15 residues. Germline V gene lookup returns CDR1 SGDLS and CDR2 YYNGEE. The CDR3 loop is CASSALAGLYNEQFF. The DNA of the CDR3 is TGTGCCAGCAGCGCCCTCGCGGGGCTCTACAATGAGCAGTTCTTC.

This clone has just a few counts. This chain connects TRBV29-1 to TRBJ1-1; no definite D call. This CDR3 contains 11 residues. Germline values: CDR1 SQVTM, CDR2 ANQGSEA. Trimming left V 4 bases short and J 11 bases short, with 14 bases between. This chain's CDR3 is CSVAPVFGAFF. Written as DNA, the CDR3 is TGCAGCGTTGCTCCGGTCTTTGGGGCTTTCTTT.

Here the CDR3 reads CASSPRVPNGVDTQYF. The DNA of the CDR3 is TGTGCCAGCAGCCCCAGGGTCCCCAACGGGGTGGATACGCAGTATTTT. The gene calls are TRBV7-8 and TRBJ2-3, with D possibly called TRBD1 or TRBD2 (5 bases each). From germline, CDR1 is SGHVS and CDR2 FQNEAQ. The V end was cut by 5 bases, the J end by 6 bases, with 21 bases between. The CDR3 is 16 residues long. The full variable domain, with the rest looked up from reference TRBV7-8 and TRBJ2-3, is GAGVSQSPRYKVAKRGQDVALRCDPISGHVSLFWYQQALGQGPEFLTYFQNEAQLDKSGLPSDRFFAERPEGSVSTLKIQRTQQEDSAVYLCASSPRVPNGVDTQYFGPGTRLTVL.

This chain connects TRBV4-3 to TRBJ2-1; no clear D gene. The CDR3 sequence is 14 residues long. Per germline, CDR1 LGHNA and CDR2 YSLEER. Trimming shortened V by 1 base and J by 8 bases, and 12 bases separated the two germline ends. CDR3 protein: CASSQALHLDEQFF. The CDR3 DNA reads as TGCGCCAGCAGCCAAGCCCTTCATTTGGATGAGCAGTTCTTC.

The rearrangement joins TRBV11-2 to TRBJ1-1, with no clear D. V lost 5 bases and J lost 7, with 11 bases in between. From germline, CDR1 is SGHAT and CDR2 FQNNGV. This CDR3 comprises 12 residues. The CDR3 protein is CASSAPGGEAFF. The CDR3 nucleotides read TGTGCCAGCAGCGCCCCCGGCGGTGAAGCTTTCTTT.

This chain joins TRBV30 and TRBJ2-5; the match to TRBD1 covers 9 bases. CDR3 length: 15 residues. J was trimmed by 11 bases and V by 2 bases; bases with no gene match: 15. The germline V gene has CDR1 GTSNPN and CDR2 SVGIG (reference sequence). The CDR3 region has the DNA TGTGCCTGGAGTCGAACAGGGGGCCGTCTACTTGGGCAGTACTTC. It is translated as CAWSRTGGRLLGQYF.